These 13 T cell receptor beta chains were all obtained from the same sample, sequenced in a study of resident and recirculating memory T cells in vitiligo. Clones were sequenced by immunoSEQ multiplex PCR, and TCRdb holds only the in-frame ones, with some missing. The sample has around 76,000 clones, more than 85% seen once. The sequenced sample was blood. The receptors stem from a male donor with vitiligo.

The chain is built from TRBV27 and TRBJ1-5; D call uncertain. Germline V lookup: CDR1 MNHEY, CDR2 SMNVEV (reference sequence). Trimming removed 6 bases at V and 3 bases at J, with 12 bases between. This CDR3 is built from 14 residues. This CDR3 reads CASSLRPLNQPQHF. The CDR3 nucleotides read TGTGCCAGCAGCCTGAGGCCTCTCAATCAGCCCCAGCATTTT.

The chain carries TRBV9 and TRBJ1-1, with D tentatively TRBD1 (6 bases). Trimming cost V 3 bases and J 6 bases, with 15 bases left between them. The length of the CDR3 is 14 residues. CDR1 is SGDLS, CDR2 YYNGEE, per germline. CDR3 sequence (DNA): TGTGCCAGCAGCGCTTCAGGGGTCCGTGCTGAAGCTTTCTTT. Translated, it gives CASSASGVRAEAFF.

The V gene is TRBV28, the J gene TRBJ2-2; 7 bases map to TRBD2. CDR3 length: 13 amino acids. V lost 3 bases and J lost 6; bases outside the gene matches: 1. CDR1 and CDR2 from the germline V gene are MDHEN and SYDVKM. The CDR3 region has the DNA TGTGCCAGCAGTTTTGGGGGGGCCGGGGAGCTGTTTTTT. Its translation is CASSFGGAGELFF.

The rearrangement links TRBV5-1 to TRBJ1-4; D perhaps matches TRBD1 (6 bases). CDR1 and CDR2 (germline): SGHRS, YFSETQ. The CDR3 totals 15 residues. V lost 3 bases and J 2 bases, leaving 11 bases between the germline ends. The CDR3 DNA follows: TGCGCCAGCAGCTCCGGACAGACCACTAATGAAAAACTGTTTTTT. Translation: CASSSGQTTNEKLFF.

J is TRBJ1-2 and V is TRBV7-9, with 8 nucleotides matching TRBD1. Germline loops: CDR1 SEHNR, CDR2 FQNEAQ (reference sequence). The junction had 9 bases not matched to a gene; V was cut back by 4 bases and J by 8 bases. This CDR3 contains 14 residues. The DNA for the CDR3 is TGTGCCAGCAGCTCCCGAGACAGGGGCGAGGGCTACACCTTC. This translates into CASSSRDRGEGYTF.

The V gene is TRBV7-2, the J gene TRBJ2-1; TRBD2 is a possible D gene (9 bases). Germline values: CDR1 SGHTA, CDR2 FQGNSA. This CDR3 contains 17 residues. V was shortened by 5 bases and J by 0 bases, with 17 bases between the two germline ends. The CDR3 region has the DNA TGTGCCAGCAGCGGCAGGGGGCGGGGGGGCTCCTACAATGAGCAGTTCTTC. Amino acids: CASSGRGRGGSYNEQFF.

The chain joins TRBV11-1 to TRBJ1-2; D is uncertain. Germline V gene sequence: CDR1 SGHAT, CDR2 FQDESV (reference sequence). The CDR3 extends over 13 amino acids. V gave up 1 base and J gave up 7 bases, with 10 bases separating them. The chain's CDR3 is CASSLGRDIGYTF. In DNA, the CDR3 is TGTGCCAGCAGCTTAGGAAGAGACATTGGCTACACCTTC.

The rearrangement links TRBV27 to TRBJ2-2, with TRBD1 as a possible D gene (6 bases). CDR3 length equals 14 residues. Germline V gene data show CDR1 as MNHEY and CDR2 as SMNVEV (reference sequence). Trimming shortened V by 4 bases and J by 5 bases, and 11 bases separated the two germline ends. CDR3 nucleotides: TGTGCCAGCAGTTCTCTACAGGGAACCGGGGAGCTGTTTTTT. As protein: CASSSLQGTGELFF.

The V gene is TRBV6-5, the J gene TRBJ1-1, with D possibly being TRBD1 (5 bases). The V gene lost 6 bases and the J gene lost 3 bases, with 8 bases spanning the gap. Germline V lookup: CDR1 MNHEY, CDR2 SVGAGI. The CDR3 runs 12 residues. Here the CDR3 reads CASREGDTEAFF. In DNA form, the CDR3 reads TGTGCCAGCAGAGAAGGGGACACTGAAGCTTTCTTT.

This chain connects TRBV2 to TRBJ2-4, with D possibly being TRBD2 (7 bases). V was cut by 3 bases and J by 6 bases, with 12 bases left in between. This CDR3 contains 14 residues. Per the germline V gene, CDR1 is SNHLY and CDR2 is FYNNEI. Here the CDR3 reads CASSDGGGGNIQYF. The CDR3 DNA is TGTGCCAGCAGTGATGGGGGAGGGGGAAACATTCAGTACTTC.

The DNA for the CDR3 is TGTGCCAGCAGCTTGTCCTCCCGGTACGAGCAGTACTTC. Its protein is CASSLSSRYEQYF. The chain is built from TRBV5-4 and TRBJ2-7; D not certain. The CDR3 sequence is 13 residues long. V dropped 1 base and J dropped 4 bases, with 9 bases sitting between them. CDR1 is SGHNT and CDR2 is YYREEE in the germline V gene (reference sequence).

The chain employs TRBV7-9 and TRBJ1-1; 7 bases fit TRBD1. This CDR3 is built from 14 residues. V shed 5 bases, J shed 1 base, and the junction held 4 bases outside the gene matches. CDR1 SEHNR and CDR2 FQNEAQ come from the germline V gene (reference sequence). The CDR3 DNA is TGTGCCAGCAGCCCGACAGGGTGGAACACTGAAGCTTTCTTT. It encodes CASSPTGWNTEAFF. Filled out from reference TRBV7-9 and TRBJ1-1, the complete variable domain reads DTGVSQNPRHKITKRGQNVTFRCDPISEHNRLYWYRQTLGQGPEFLTYFQNEAQLEKSRLLSDRFSAERPKGSFSTLEIQRTEQGDSAMYLCASSPTGWNTEAFFGQGTRLTVV.

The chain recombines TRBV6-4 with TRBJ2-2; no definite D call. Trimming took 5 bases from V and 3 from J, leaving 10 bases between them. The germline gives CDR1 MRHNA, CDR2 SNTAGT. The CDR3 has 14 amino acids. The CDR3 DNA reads TGTGCCAGCAGTCCCGACACGGACACCGGGGAGCTGTTTTTT. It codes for CASSPDTDTGELFF.